A single sample is the source of the 20 T cell receptor beta chains below, sequenced in a study of CD8 T cells in Susac syndrome (dated by TCRdb to between 2018 and 2020). The library was built by means of the immunoSEQ multiplex PCR assay. RNA was extracted with the RNeasy kit and roughly 0.45 to 1 ug was reverse transcribed using random hexamers. TCRdb handled the public reads itself, with Q25 trimming in fastp and clone calling in MiXCR, and kept productive beta chains. CDR3 protein duplicates are merged, each entry listing the most common genes and DNA. In all, the sample holds about 190,000 distinct CDR3 sequences, and more than 85% of those were seen once. The top ten clones comprise approximately 0.15% of the sample. The material sequenced was CD8+ T cells from PBMCs. Receptor source: a human donor with Susac syndrome.

This chain joins TRBV5-1 and TRBJ2-7; D is undetermined. Between the trimmed V and J ends, which lost 6 bases and 2 bases, there was a span of 15 bases. CDR1 and CDR2 (germline): SGHRS, YFSETQ. CDR3 size: 14 residues. CDR3 sequence reads: CASTNYNNAYEQYF. In nucleotides, the CDR3 is TGCGCCAGCACCAACTATAATAATGCCTACGAGCAGTACTTC.

The chain uses TRBV11-1 and TRBJ2-1, with D perhaps TRBD2 (6 bases). Trimming left V 3 bases short and J 5 bases short, with 11 bases between. The CDR3 consists of 14 residues. Germline CDR1 SGHAT, CDR2 FQDESV (reference sequence). The CDR3 here is CASSFRGTHNEQFF. CDR3 in DNA: TGTGCCAGCAGCTTCAGAGGGACTCACAATGAGCAGTTCTTC.

The chain links TRBV28 to TRBJ1-3, with a possible D match to TRBD1 (6 bases). Per germline, CDR1 MDHEN and CDR2 SYDVKM. The V gene lost 6 bases and the J gene lost 8 bases, with 17 bases spanning the gap. This CDR3 is 14 amino acids long. CDR3 amino acids: CASRGHPSEDTIYF. CDR3 DNA: TGTGCCAGCAGGGGACACCCCTCGGAAGACACCATATATTTT.

This chain connects TRBV20-1 to TRBJ2-5; possibly TRBD2 for D (5 bases). V lost 3 bases and J lost 6, with 8 bases in between. The CDR3 has 11 residues. From germline, CDR1 is DFQATT and CDR2 SNEGSKA (reference sequence). The CDR3 DNA is TGCAGTGCTAGTCGGGGAAAGACCCAGTACTTC. Protein sequence: CSASRGKTQYF.

This clonotype has only one observation. The V and J genes are TRBV6-5 and TRBJ1-2, with 7 bases fitting TRBD1. V shed 6 bases, J shed 0 bases, and the junction held 7 bases outside the gene matches. The length of the CDR3 is 15 residues. Germline V gene data show CDR1 as MNHEY and CDR2 as SVGAGI. The DNA of the CDR3 is TGTGCCAGCAGAGGACAGGCGTTAGCTAACTATGGCTACACCTTC. Encoded protein: CASRGQALANYGYTF.

The chain employs TRBV2 and TRBJ2-7; D uncertain. Trimming pared 1 base from V and 0 bases from J, leaving 10 bases between. Per germline, CDR1 SNHLY and CDR2 FYNNEI. The CDR3 sequence is 15 residues long. CDR3 DNA: TGTGCCAGCAGTGAAGGGCAGAACTTCTCCTACGAGCAGTACTTC. Its translation is CASSEGQNFSYEQYF.

This clonotype showed up just once. The chain combines TRBV28 with TRBJ2-7, with D possibly matching TRBD1 (6 bases). This CDR3 comprises 14 residues. Germline loops: CDR1 MDHEN, CDR2 SYDVKM. The germline V and J ends were trimmed by 4 bases and 4 bases, with 14 bases remaining between them. This chain's CDR3 is CASSYRASAYEQYF. CDR3 nucleotides: TGTGCCAGCAGTTACAGGGCTTCTGCTTACGAGCAGTACTTC.

The J gene is TRBJ1-4, the V gene TRBV4-1, with D hard to call. The germline gives CDR1 MGHRA, CDR2 YSYEKL. CDR3 size: 8 residues. V dropped 6 bases and J dropped 10 bases, with 0 bases sitting between them. The CDR3 bases are TGCGCCAGCAGAAAACTGTTTTTT. This sequence encodes CASRKLFF.

This clonotype was seen only once. This chain connects TRBV5-5 to TRBJ2-5, with TRBD2 matching over 13 bases. The CDR3 sequence is 16 residues long. Per germline, CDR1 SGHKS and CDR2 YYEKEE (reference sequence). The J segment lost 3 bases and the V segment lost 3 bases, leaving 5 bases of the junction unmatched. CDR3 protein: CASSSGLAGDKETQYF. The CDR3 DNA reads TGTGCCAGCAGCTCTGGACTAGCGGGAGATAAAGAGACCCAGTACTTC.

The chain couples TRBV20-1 to TRBJ2-3; 12 bases line up with TRBD2. The V gene's germline CDR1 is DFQATT and CDR2 SNEGSKA (reference sequence). Unmatched junction bases numbered 5, after V lost 2 bases and J lost 2 bases. The CDR3 has 16 amino acids. The CDR3 nucleotides are TGCAGTGCTAGAAAGGCTAGCGGGAGGGACACAGATACGCAGTATTTT. Encoded protein: CSARKASGRDTDTQYF.

V gene TRBV9 combines with J gene TRBJ2-7; TRBD1 aligns across 7 bases. Germline V gene sequence: CDR1 SGDLS, CDR2 YYNGEE. The junction had 6 bases not matched to a gene; V was cut back by 4 bases and J by 5 bases. The CDR3 contains 13 residues. CDR3 in amino acids: CASSPWTGDEQYF. CDR3 sequence (DNA): TGTGCCAGCAGCCCATGGACAGGCGACGAGCAGTACTTC.

This chain links TRBV20-1 with TRBJ1-4; D remains unclear. Trimming pared 6 bases from V and 4 bases from J, leaving 18 bases between. Germline V gene sequence: CDR1 DFQATT, CDR2 SNEGSKA (reference sequence). The CDR3 extends over 15 amino acids. CDR3 nucleotide sequence: TGCAGTGCCCTACACGAGAGGCTAATTAATGAAAAACTGTTTTTT. Translated, it gives CSALHERLINEKLFF.

This clonotype was counted a few times. The gene calls are TRBV27 and TRBJ1-4, with TRBD1 as a possible D gene (6 bases). Trimming pared 3 bases from V and 6 bases from J, leaving 8 bases between. CDR1 and CDR2 from the germline V gene are MNHEY and SMNVEV (reference sequence). The CDR3 covers 13 residues. CDR3 in DNA: TGTGCCAGCAGTTTGAGGGGGGATGAAAAACTGTTTTTT. Amino acid sequence: CASSLRGDEKLFF. Complete variable domain (other parts from reference TRBV27 and TRBJ1-4): EAQVTQNPRYLITVTGKKLTVTCSQNMNHEYMSWYRQDPGLGLRQIYYSMNVEVTDKGDVPEGYKVSRKEKRNFPLILESPSPNQTSLYFCASSLRGDEKLFFGSGTQLSVL.

V usage is TRBV20-1 and J usage is TRBJ2-7; the D gene is possibly TRBD2 (6 bases). Germline CDR1 DFQATT, CDR2 SNEGSKA (reference sequence). The CDR3 spans 14 residues. The V end lost 6 bases, the J end lost 0 bases, and 15 bases lay between the germline ends. CDR3 protein: CSAPLAGVSYEQYF. In DNA, the CDR3 is TGCAGTGCGCCACTAGCAGGAGTCTCCTACGAGCAGTACTTC.

The chain uses TRBV2 and TRBJ1-5; 7 nucleotides line up with TRBD1. The CDR3 totals 15 residues. CDR1 is SNHLY and CDR2 is FYNNEI in the germline V gene. Germline trimming cut 1 base from V and 0 bases from J; bases unmatched to any gene: 0. The DNA of the CDR3 is TGTGCCAGCAGTGAAGGACAGGGTAGCAATCAGCCCCAGCATTTT. Its translation is CASSEGQGSNQPQHF.

This clonotype has only one observation. The rearrangement uses TRBV2 and TRBJ2-5, with D uncertain. CDR1 is SNHLY, CDR2 FYNNEI, per germline. The CDR3 extends over 14 amino acids. Trimming shortened V by 6 bases and J by 2 bases, and 13 bases separated the two germline ends. As DNA, the CDR3 is TGTGCCAGCAGGACCTGGAAGGGACAAGAGACCCAGTACTTC. Translating it yields CASRTWKGQETQYF.

This clonotype was detected once. The genes are TRBV3-1 and TRBJ2-2; 12 bases map to TRBD2. Germline assignment: CDR1 LGHDT and CDR2 YNNKEL (reference sequence). J gave up 3 bases and V 2 bases, and 1 base lay outside the gene matches. The CDR3 is made up of 16 amino acids. The CDR3 loop reads CASSQLAGGDTGELFF. The CDR3 nucleotides read TGTGCCAGCAGCCAACTAGCGGGAGGGGACACCGGGGAGCTGTTTTTT.

This clonotype was recorded only once. The V gene is TRBV12-3 or TRBV12-4, the J gene TRBJ2-5; no firm D call. The CDR3 is 13 amino acids. Trimming pared 6 bases from V and 5 bases from J, leaving 13 bases between. The CDR3 here is CASRLHGEETQYF. Here the CDR3 DNA reads TGTGCCAGCAGACTACATGGAGAGGAGACCCAGTACTTC.

This chain links TRBV30 with TRBJ2-1; 15 bases line up with TRBD2. Per the germline V gene, CDR1 is GTSNPN and CDR2 is SVGIG (reference sequence). Germline trimming cut 6 bases from V and 8 bases from J; bases unmatched to any gene: 5. This CDR3 spans 14 amino acids. The CDR3 bases are TGTGCCTGCACAGGACTAGCGGGGGGGCATGAGCAGTTCTTC. As protein: CACTGLAGGHEQFF.

The chain joins TRBV6-5 to TRBJ1-1; weak D call: TRBD1 (5 bases). From germline, CDR1 is MNHEY and CDR2 SVGAGI. The V gene lost 0 bases and the J gene lost 2 bases, with 10 bases spanning the gap. The length of the CDR3 is 15 residues. The CDR3 here is CASSYSTASNTEAFF. The CDR3 DNA is TGTGCCAGCAGTTACTCGACAGCCTCAAACACTGAAGCTTTCTTT.